This T cell receptor beta chain was obtained from a study of graft-versus-host responses after intestinal transplantation. Findings and caveats of the study: The authors found GvH clones in recipient marrow, some appearing first in ileum or blood. Elevated graft-versus-host to host-versus-graft clonal ratios in allografts were recorded for patients with graft-donor T cell macrochimerism.

Method: immunoSEQ multiplex PCR; TCRdb's copy keeps in-frame clones and lacks some. Altogether 80,000 to 95,000 clones are present, approximately 90% being singletons, with the ten largest covering about 6.3%. About this clone itself: Its cognate antigen is unknown.

Germline CDR1 reads SGHDT; CDR2 reads YYEEEE. V lost 4 bases and J 6 bases, leaving 7 bases between the germline ends. CDR3 length equals 12 residues. The sequence was obtained from a human donor who received an intestinal transplant. The specimen comprised unstimulated CD8+ T cells sorted from spleen or lymph node cells, sampled before intestinal transplant. The chain uses TRBV5-6 and TRBJ2-2; no definite D call. The CDR3 DNA reads TGTGCCAGCAGCCTACCCTCCGGGGAGCTGTTTTTT. The encoded protein is CASSLPSGELFF.